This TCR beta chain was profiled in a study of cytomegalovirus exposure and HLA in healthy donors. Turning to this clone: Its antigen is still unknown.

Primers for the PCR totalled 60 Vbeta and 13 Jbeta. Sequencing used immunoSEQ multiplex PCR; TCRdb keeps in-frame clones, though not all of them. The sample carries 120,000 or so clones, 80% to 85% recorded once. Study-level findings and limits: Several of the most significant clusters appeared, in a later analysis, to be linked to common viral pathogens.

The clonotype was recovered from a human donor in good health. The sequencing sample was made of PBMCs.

The CDR3 region has the DNA TGCGCCAGCAGCCGACTTGAACCCGGGACAGGGAAAGAGGCTTTCTTT. This sequence encodes CASSRLEPGTGKEAFF. The V gene is TRBV4-1, the J gene TRBJ1-1; 9 nucleotides match TRBD1. Germline V gene sequence: CDR1 MGHRA, CDR2 YSYEKL. The CDR3 is made up of 16 amino acids. The J segment lost 11 bases and the V segment lost 4 bases, leaving 17 bases of the junction unmatched.